This entry lists 8 T cell receptor beta chains sequenced from one sample in a study of cytomegalovirus exposure and HLA in healthy donors. This PCR relied on a set of 60 Vbeta primers and 13 Jbeta primers. Clones were sequenced by immunoSEQ multiplex PCR, and TCRdb holds only the in-frame ones, with some missing. This repertoire includes over 200,000 clones. Sequencing was done on a sample of PBMCs. These receptors all come from a woman aged 25 to 45 in good health and CMV-seropositive.

The J gene is TRBJ1-2, the V gene TRBV19; a possible D gene is TRBD1 (6 bases). Germline assignment: CDR1 LNHDA and CDR2 SQIVND (reference sequence). There are 13 residues in the CDR3. Trimming took off 3 bases at V and 8 bases at J, with 13 bases between the two ends. This chain's CDR3 is CASSIGTPNGYTF. The CDR3 coding sequence is TGTGCCAGTAGTATTGGGACACCTAACGGCTACACCTTC.

This chain joins TRBV5-6 and TRBJ2-2; 9 bases line up with TRBD1. This CDR3 is built from 16 residues. After removal of 1 base from V and 1 base from J, the junction contained 2 bases not matched to a gene. CDR1 and CDR2 (germline): SGHDT, YYEEEE. The CDR3 protein is CASSLPGQGNTGELFF. CDR3 nucleotide sequence: TGTGCCAGCAGCTTGCCGGGACAGGGGAACACCGGGGAGCTGTTTTTT.

This sequence joins TRBV5-1 and TRBJ2-1; TRBD2 aligns across 10 bases. The CDR3 runs to 16 residues. The germline V gene has CDR1 SGHRS and CDR2 YFSETQ. Losses at the gene ends were 6 bases for V and 0 bases for J; bases not matched to a gene: 6. The CDR3 region is CASNLLAGGSYNEQFF. CDR3 nucleotide sequence: TGCGCCAGCAACCTGTTAGCGGGAGGCTCCTACAATGAGCAGTTCTTC.

The chain joins TRBV5-1 to TRBJ2-7; possibly TRBD2 for D (6 bases). CDR1 is SGHRS, CDR2 YFSETQ, per germline. V was shortened by 0 bases and J by 3 bases, with 13 bases between the two germline ends. CDR3 length equals 15 residues. The chain's CDR3 is CASSLEGGGIYEQYF. The CDR3 DNA sequence: TGCGCCAGCAGCTTGGAAGGTGGGGGGATCTACGAGCAGTACTTC.

This sequence joins TRBV6-1 and TRBJ2-1; 10 bases fit TRBD2. With 1 base clipped from V and 7 bases from J, the junction kept 7 bases outside the gene matches. Looked up from germline, CDR1 is MNHNS and CDR2 is SASEGT. This CDR3 is built from 16 residues. The CDR3: CASSEEGGAGGNEQFF. The CDR3 nucleotides are TGTGCCAGCAGTGAAGAGGGGGGAGCGGGGGGGAATGAGCAGTTCTTC.

The rearrangement links TRBV5-4 to TRBJ2-2; a weak D match, TRBD2 (5 bases). V lost 4 bases, J lost 1 base, and 8 bases lay in between. Germline V gene lookup returns CDR1 SGHNT and CDR2 YYREEE (reference sequence). The CDR3 contains 14 residues. The CDR3 DNA reads as TGTGCCAGCAGCCCCGGGGAGAACACCGGGGAGCTGTTTTTT. Translation gives CASSPGENTGELFF.

The CDR3 bases are TGTGCCACCAGGGGAGGTTATTACAATGAGCAGTTCTTC. It specifies CATRGGYYNEQFF. The chain employs TRBV6-1 and TRBJ2-1; D assignment may be TRBD1 or TRBD2 (6 bases each). CDR1 is MNHNS and CDR2 is SASEGT in the germline V gene. This CDR3 is 13 amino acids long. Trimming cost V 10 bases and J 4 bases, with 14 bases left between them.

This chain uses TRBV5-1 with TRBJ2-7; tentatively, D is TRBD2 (6 bases). The CDR3 consists of 13 residues. Germline V gene data show CDR1 as SGHRS and CDR2 as YFSETQ. The V end lost 5 bases, the J end lost 0 bases, and 9 bases lay between the germline ends. DNA of the CDR3: TGCGCCAGCAGTTCCGGGGGCTCCTACGAGCAGTACTTC. It encodes CASSSGGSYEQYF.